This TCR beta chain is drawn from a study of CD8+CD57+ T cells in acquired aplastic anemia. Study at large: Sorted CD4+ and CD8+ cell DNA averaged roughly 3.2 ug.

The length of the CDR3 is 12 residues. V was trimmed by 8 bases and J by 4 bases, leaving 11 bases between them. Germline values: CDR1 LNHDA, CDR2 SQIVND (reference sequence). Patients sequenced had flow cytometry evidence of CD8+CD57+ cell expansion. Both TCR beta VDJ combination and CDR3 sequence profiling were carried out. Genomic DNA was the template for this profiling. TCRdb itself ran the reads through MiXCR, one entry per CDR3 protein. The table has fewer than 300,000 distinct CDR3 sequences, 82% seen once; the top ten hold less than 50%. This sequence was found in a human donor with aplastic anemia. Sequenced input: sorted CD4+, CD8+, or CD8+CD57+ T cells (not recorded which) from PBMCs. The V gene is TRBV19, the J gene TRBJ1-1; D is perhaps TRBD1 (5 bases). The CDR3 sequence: CASAAGTTEAFF. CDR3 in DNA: TGTGCCAGTGCTGCGGGGACCACTGAAGCTTTCTTT.